Following are 18 T cell receptor beta chains from one sample sequenced in a study of T cells after yellow fever vaccination. In TCRdb, the 5' RACE reads were re-called with MiXCR into one record per CDR3 protein. Of some 350,000 distinct CDR3 sequences in the sample, 3% to 4.5% were seen once. Sequenced here: PBMCs, sampled 5 days after the yellow fever booster vaccination. The origin of the receptors is a man between 18 and 35 years old who received the YFV17D yellow fever vaccine.

The rearrangement uses TRBV7-2 and TRBJ2-3; D is perhaps TRBD2 (5 bases). The CDR3 length is 15 residues. The V end lost 1 base, the J end lost 0 bases, and 8 bases lay between the germline ends. Germline CDR1 is SGHTA and CDR2 is FQGNSA. In DNA, the CDR3 is TGTGCCAGCAGCTTAGTCCAGCGGAGCACAGATACGCAGTATTTT. Its translation: CASSLVQRSTDTQYF.

This clonotype was counted at least ten times. The chain is built from TRBV5-1 and TRBJ2-3; possible D gene TRBD2, 6 bases. Germline assignment: CDR1 SGHRS and CDR2 YFSETQ. Trimming took off 5 bases at V and 2 bases at J, with 15 bases between the two ends. The CDR3 is made up of 15 amino acids. As DNA, the CDR3 is TGCGCCAGCAGTTCTTTCGGCGGGAACACAGATACGCAGTATTTT. This gives the protein CASSSFGGNTDTQYF.

This clonotype came up many times. The CDR3 coding sequence is TGTGCCAGCAGTTACTCAAAGTTCACAGATACGCAGTATTTT. Protein: CASSYSKFTDTQYF. The chain links TRBV6-6 to TRBJ2-3; D unresolved. V lost 0 bases and J 2 bases, leaving 6 bases between the germline ends. CDR1 MNHNY and CDR2 SVGAGI come from the germline V gene (reference sequence). The CDR3 is 14 amino acids.

This clonotype was detected ten times or more. J is TRBJ1-1 and V is TRBV7-9, with D possibly being TRBD1 (6 bases). Germline CDR1 is SEHNR and CDR2 is FQNEAQ (reference sequence). CDR3 size: 15 residues. Trimming shortened V by 4 bases and J by 6 bases, and 18 bases separated the two germline ends. In DNA form, the CDR3 reads TGTGCCAGCAGCTCCCAGGGGAGTGTAGTAGCTGAAGCTTTCTTT. It is translated as CASSSQGSVVAEAFF. The variable domain in full, completed from reference TRBV7-9 and TRBJ1-1, reads DTGVSQNPRHKITKRGQNVTFRCDPISEHNRLYWYRQTLGQGPEFLTYFQNEAQLEKSRLLSDRFSAERPKGSFSTLEIQRTEQGDSAMYLCASSSQGSVVAEAFFGQGTRLTVV.

V is TRBV7-6 and J is TRBJ2-3; 11 bases match TRBD2. The CDR3 extends over 16 amino acids. The ends lost 2 bases at V and 2 bases at J; junction bases unmatched: 3. Germline assignment: CDR1 SGHVS and CDR2 FNYEAQ. The CDR3 nucleotides are TGTGCCAGCAGCTTACCGGGACTAGCGGACACAGATACGCAGTATTTT. Its translation: CASSLPGLADTDTQYF.

This clonotype was detected many times. The chain links TRBV5-1 to TRBJ2-2; D uncertain. V was clipped by 3 bases and J by 4 bases, with 10 bases between them. The germline CDR1 and CDR2 sequences are SGHRS and YFSETQ. The CDR3 has 14 residues. The CDR3 DNA follows: TGCGCCAGCAGCTCAACGAGGCCCACCGGGGAGCTGTTTTTT. It translates to CASSSTRPTGELFF.

The sample holds a few counts of this clonotype. This chain uses TRBV4-3 with TRBJ2-5; D is ambiguous. Trimming cost V 4 bases and J 4 bases, with 16 bases left between them. The CDR3 is 15 residues long. CDR1 LGHNA and CDR2 YSLEER come from the germline V gene. CDR3 sequence: CASSPTGTVRETQYF. The CDR3 DNA follows: TGCGCCAGCAGCCCCACCGGAACAGTGCGAGAGACCCAGTACTTC.

This clonotype was detected a few times. This chain connects TRBV2 to TRBJ1-4; TRBD1 agrees at 10 bases. The trim removed 7 bases at V and 8 bases at J, leaving 16 bases unmatched. This CDR3 has 17 amino acids. Germline V gene data show CDR1 as SNHLY and CDR2 as FYNNEI. The CDR3 reads CASNKGRGQGLSEKLFF. As DNA, the CDR3 is TGTGCCAGCAACAAGGGTCGGGGACAGGGGTTGTCCGAAAAACTGTTTTTT.

This clonotype has a handful of counts. This chain uses TRBV20-1 with TRBJ1-2; no firm D call. Germline loops: CDR1 DFQATT, CDR2 SNEGSKA (reference sequence). Trimming cost V 6 bases and J 4 bases, with 21 bases left between them. The CDR3 length is 15 residues. In nucleotides, the CDR3 is TGCAGTGCCCCGAAGGCCGGGGTGCGCGTCTATGGCTACACCTTC. It codes for CSAPKAGVRVYGYTF.

This clonotype was found many times. V and J are TRBV5-1 and TRBJ2-5, with TRBD2 matching 9 bases. V gave up 3 bases and J gave up 5 bases; unmatched junction bases: 11. CDR1 and CDR2 (germline): SGHRS, YFSETQ. The CDR3 sequence is 16 residues long. CDR3 in amino acids: CASSSLSSGAGETQYF. The CDR3 nucleotides read TGCGCCAGCAGCTCACTGTCTAGCGGGGCAGGGGAGACCCAGTACTTC.

This sequence joins TRBV20-1 and TRBJ2-3; D is unresolved. Germline V gene data show CDR1 as DFQATT and CDR2 as SNEGSKA (reference sequence). This CDR3 comprises 13 residues. The V end was cut by 6 bases, the J end by 0 bases, with 10 bases between. CDR3 coding DNA: TGCAGTGCCCCCTTTGGTAGCACAGATACGCAGTATTTT. Encoded protein: CSAPFGSTDTQYF.

This clonotype has just a few counts. V is TRBV12-3 or TRBV12-4 and J is TRBJ1-6; weak D call: TRBD1 (5 bases). The CDR3 consists of 15 residues. Trimming stripped 2 bases from V and 11 bases from J, with 16 bases between. The CDR3 here is CASSLYRQGGPPLHF. CDR3 DNA: TGTGCCAGCAGTTTATATCGGCAGGGAGGGCCACCCCTCCACTTT.

This clonotype was observed many times. This chain connects TRBV7-9 to TRBJ1-1; no clear D gene. The CDR3 spans 14 residues. The V end was cut by 3 bases, the J end by 4 bases, with 12 bases between. Germline V CDR1 and CDR2: SEHNR, FQNEAQ (reference sequence). The CDR3 reads CASSLEGGSTEAFF. CDR3 sequence (DNA): TGTGCCAGCAGCTTGGAGGGAGGGAGCACTGAAGCTTTCTTT. Together with reference TRBV7-9 and TRBJ1-1, the CDR3 gives the full variable domain: DTGVSQNPRHKITKRGQNVTFRCDPISEHNRLYWYRQTLGQGPEFLTYFQNEAQLEKSRLLSDRFSAERPKGSFSTLEIQRTEQGDSAMYLCASSLEGGSTEAFFGQGTRLTVV.

This clonotype was found a few times. The V and J genes are TRBV9 and TRBJ2-5; TRBD2 aligns across 7 bases. The V segment lost 2 bases and the J segment 4 bases; nucleotides outside the gene matches: 8. The germline gives CDR1 SGDLS, CDR2 YYNGEE. The CDR3 is 15 residues long. CDR3 in amino acids: CASSVFGGGPETQYF. CDR3 bases: TGTGCCAGCAGCGTCTTCGGGGGAGGGCCAGAGACCCAGTACTTC.

A few counts support this clonotype. V is TRBV19 and J is TRBJ1-5; possible D gene TRBD1, 5 bases. Germline CDR1 reads LNHDA; CDR2 reads SQIVND (reference sequence). This CDR3 contains 14 residues. V was trimmed by 7 bases and J by 8 bases, leaving 18 bases between them. CDR3 DNA sequence: TGTGCCAGTACCAACGGGAGGGGATGGAAGCCCCAGCATTTT. Translating it yields CASTNGRGWKPQHF.

Many counts were recorded for this clonotype. The gene calls are TRBV7-9 and TRBJ2-2; 7 bases line up with TRBD2. Germline V gene data show CDR1 as SEHNR and CDR2 as FQNEAQ (reference sequence). The ends lost 5 bases at V and 0 bases at J; junction bases unmatched: 9. The CDR3 contains 17 residues. The CDR3 sequence: CASSPIGLAANTGELFF. The CDR3 coding sequence is TGTGCCAGCAGCCCTATTGGGCTAGCGGCGAACACCGGGGAGCTGTTTTTT.

This clonotype occurred a few times. The CDR3 here is CASSYERVSQPQHF. The CDR3 coding sequence is TGTGCCAGCAGTTACGAAAGGGTCAGTCAGCCCCAGCATTTT. V gene TRBV6-2 or TRBV6-3 combines with J gene TRBJ1-5; D gene uncertain. Germline V lookup: CDR1 MNHEY, CDR2 SVGEGT. The CDR3 has 14 amino acids. Trimming removed 2 bases from V and 6 bases from J, with 11 bases in between.

The V call is TRBV7-6, the J call TRBJ1-5; a possible D gene is TRBD1 (6 bases). CDR3 length equals 15 residues. Germline CDR1 SGHVS, CDR2 FNYEAQ. V lost 4 bases and J 6 bases, leaving 16 bases between the germline ends. The CDR3 spells CASSSRRGVSQPQHF. CDR3 bases: TGTGCCAGCAGCTCGCGCAGGGGAGTCAGTCAGCCCCAGCATTTT. Full variable domain (remainder filled in from reference TRBV7-6 and TRBJ1-5): GAGVSQSPRYKVTKRGQDVALRCDPISGHVSLYWYRQALGQGPEFLTYFNYEAQQDKSGLPNDRFSAERPEGSISTLTIQRTEQRDSAMYRCASSSRRGVSQPQHFGDGTRLSIL.